The entry below describes one T cell receptor beta chain. This sample is part of a study of CXCR3-negative and CXCR3-positive naive CD8 T cells. Naive cells were sorted as CD45RO-, CCR7+, CD27+ and CD95-. Researchers prepared the TRB cDNA libraries using 5' RACE with UMI labels. TCRdb re-called the 5' RACE reads and shows each CDR3 protein once, DNA omitted. The sample features about 26,000 distinct CDR3 sequences, with less than 3.5% in its top ten. The CDR3 is 13 amino acids. Looked up from germline, CDR1 is SQVTM and CDR2 is ANQGSEA. The rearrangement links TRBV29-1 to TRBJ1-5. Material: naive CXCR3- CD8+ T cells from blood. Subset meaning: CD45RO-CCR7+CD27+CD95- naive CD8+ T cells lacking CXCR3 (TNR3-). The receptor's source is a human donor in good health. Some clones in this sample may be carry-over from other donors' samples. CDR3: CSVMADSNQPQHF.